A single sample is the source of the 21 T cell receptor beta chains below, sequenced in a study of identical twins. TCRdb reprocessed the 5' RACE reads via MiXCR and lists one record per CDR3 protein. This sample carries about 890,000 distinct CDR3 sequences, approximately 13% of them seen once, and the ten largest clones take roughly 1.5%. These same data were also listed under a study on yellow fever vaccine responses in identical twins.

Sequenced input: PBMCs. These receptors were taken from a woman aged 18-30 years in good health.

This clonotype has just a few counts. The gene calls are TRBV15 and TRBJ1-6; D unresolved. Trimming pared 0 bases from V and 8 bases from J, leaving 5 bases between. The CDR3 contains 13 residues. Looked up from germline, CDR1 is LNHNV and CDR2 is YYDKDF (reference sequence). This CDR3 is CATSREHDSPLHF. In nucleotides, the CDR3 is TGTGCCACCAGCAGAGAGCACGATTCACCCCTCCACTTT.

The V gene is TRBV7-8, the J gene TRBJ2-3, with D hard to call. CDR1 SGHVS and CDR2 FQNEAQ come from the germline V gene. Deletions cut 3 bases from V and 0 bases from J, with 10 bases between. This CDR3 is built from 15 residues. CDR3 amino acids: CASSFDPSSTDTQYF. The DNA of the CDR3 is TGTGCCAGCAGCTTCGACCCTTCTAGCACAGATACGCAGTATTTT.

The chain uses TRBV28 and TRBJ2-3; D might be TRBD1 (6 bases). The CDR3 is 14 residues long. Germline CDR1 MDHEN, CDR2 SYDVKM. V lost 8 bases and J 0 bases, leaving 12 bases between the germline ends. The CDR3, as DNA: TGTGCCAGCGGACGGACAGCGAGCACAGATACGCAGTATTTT. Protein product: CASGRTASTDTQYF.

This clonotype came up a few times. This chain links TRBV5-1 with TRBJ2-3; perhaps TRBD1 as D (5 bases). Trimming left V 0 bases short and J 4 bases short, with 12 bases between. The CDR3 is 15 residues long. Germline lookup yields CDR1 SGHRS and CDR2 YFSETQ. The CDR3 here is CASSLGQGGADTQYF. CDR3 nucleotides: TGCGCCAGCAGCTTGGGGCAGGGTGGCGCAGATACGCAGTATTTT.

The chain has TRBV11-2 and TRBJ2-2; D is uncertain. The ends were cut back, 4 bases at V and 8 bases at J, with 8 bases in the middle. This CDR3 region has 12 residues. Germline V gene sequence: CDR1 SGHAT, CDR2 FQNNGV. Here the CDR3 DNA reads TGTGCCAGCAGCTCAAACCGAGGGGAGCTGTTTTTT. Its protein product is CASSSNRGELFF. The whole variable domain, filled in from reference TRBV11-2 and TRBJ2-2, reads EAGVAQSPRYKIIEKRQSVAFWCNPISGHATLYWYQQILGQGPKLLIQFQNNGVVDDSQLPKDRFSAERLKGVDSTLKIQPAKLEDSAVYLCASSSNRGELFFGEGSRLTVL.

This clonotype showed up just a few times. The CDR3 is CASTETLAGGLSYEQYF. CDR3 sequence (DNA): TGTGCCAGCACCGAAACGCTAGCGGGAGGTTTGAGCTACGAGCAGTACTTC. The chain uses TRBV2 and TRBJ2-7, with 11 bases lining up with TRBD2. The CDR3 runs to 17 residues. The ends lost 7 bases at V and 3 bases at J; junction bases unmatched: 14. CDR1 and CDR2 (germline): SNHLY, FYNNEI.

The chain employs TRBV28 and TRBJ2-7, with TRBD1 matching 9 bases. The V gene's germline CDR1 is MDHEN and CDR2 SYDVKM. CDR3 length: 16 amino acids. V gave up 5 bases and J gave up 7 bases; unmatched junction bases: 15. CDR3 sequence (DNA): TGTGCCAGCAGTCCCACCGTAGGGACAGGGACGGGTGAGCAGTACTTC. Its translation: CASSPTVGTGTGEQYF.

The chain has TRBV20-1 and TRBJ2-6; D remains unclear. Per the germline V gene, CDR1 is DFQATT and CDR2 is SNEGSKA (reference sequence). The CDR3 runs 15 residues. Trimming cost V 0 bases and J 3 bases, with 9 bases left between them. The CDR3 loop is CSARDEVRGANVLTF. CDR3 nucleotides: TGCAGTGCTAGAGATGAGGTTCGTGGGGCCAACGTCCTGACTTTC.

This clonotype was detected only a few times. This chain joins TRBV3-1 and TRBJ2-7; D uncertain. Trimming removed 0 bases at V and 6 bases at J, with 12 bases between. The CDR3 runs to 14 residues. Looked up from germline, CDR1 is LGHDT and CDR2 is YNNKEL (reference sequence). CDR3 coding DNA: TGTGCCAGCAGCCAAGATGCTAGTGGTCGCGAGCAGTACTTC. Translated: CASSQDASGREQYF.

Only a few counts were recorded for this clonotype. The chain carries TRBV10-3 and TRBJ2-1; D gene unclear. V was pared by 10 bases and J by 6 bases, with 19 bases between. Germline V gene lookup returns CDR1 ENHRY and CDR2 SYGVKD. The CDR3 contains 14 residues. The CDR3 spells CATNPPTAANEQFF. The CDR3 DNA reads TGTGCCACCAACCCACCGACTGCCGCCAATGAGCAGTTCTTC.

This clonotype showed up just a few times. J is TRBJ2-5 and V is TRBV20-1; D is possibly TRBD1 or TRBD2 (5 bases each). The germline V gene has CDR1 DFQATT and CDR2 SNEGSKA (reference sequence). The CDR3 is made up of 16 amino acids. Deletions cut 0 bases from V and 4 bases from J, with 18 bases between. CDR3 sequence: CSARDRGPVGPETQYF. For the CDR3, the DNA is TGCAGTGCTAGAGATAGGGGACCGGTGGGTCCAGAGACCCAGTACTTC.

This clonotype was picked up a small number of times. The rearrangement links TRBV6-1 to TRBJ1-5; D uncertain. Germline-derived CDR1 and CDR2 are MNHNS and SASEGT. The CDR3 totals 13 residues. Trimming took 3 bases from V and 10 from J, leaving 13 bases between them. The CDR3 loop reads CASSDLGYEPQHF. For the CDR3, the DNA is TGTGCCAGCAGTGATTTGGGATACGAACCCCAGCATTTT.

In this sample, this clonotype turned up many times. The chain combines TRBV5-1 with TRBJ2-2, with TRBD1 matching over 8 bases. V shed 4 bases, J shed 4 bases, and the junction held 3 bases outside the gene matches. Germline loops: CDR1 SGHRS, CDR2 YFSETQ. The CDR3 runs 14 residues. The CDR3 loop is CASSPDRATGELFF. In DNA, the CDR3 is TGCGCCAGCAGCCCGGACAGGGCCACCGGGGAGCTGTTTTTT.

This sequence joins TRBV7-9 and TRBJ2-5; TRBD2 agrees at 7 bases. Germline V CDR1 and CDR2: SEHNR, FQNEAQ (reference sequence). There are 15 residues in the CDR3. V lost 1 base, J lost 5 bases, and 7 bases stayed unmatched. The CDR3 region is CASSLDSAGVETQYF. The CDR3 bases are TGTGCCAGCAGCTTAGATTCTGCGGGAGTGGAGACCCAGTACTTC.

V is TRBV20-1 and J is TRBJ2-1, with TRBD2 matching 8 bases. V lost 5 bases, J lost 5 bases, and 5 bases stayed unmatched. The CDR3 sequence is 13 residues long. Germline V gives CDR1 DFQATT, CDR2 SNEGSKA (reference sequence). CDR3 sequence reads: CSAFSGAHNEQFF. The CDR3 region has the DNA TGCAGTGCTTTTAGCGGGGCCCACAATGAGCAGTTCTTC.

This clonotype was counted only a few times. This chain's CDR3 is CASSKGQGPYYEQYF. As DNA, the CDR3 is TGTGCCAGTAGTAAGGGACAGGGGCCTTACTACGAGCAGTACTTC. The chain couples TRBV19 to TRBJ2-7; TRBD1 agrees at 10 bases. Per germline, CDR1 LNHDA and CDR2 SQIVND (reference sequence). The CDR3 runs 15 residues. The V and J ends lost 4 bases and 3 bases, in that order; junction bases with no gene match: 6.

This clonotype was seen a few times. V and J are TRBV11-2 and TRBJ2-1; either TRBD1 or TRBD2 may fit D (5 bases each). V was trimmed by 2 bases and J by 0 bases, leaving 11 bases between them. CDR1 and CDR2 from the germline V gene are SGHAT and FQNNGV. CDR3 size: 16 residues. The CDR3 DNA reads TGTGCCAGCAGCTTAATCAAGAGGGGCTCCTACAATGAGCAGTTCTTC. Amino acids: CASSLIKRGSYNEQFF.

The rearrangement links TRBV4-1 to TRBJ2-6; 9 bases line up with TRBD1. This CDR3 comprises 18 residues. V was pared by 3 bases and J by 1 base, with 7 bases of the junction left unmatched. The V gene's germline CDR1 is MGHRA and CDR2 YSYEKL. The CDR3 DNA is TGCGCCAGCAGCCACCCGGGACAGGGAGGATCTGGGGCCAACGTCCTGACTTTC. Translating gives CASSHPGQGGSGANVLTF.

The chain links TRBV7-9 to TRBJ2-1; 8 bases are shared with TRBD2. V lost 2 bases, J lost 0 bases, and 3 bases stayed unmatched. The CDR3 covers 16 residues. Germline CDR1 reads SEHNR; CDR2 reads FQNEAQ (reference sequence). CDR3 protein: CASSLFAGGSYNEQFF. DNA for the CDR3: TGTGCCAGCAGCTTATTCGCGGGGGGCTCCTACAATGAGCAGTTCTTC.

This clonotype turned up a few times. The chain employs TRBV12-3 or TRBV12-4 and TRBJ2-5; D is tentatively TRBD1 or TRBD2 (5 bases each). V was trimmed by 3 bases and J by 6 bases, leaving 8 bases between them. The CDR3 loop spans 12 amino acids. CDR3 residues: CASSLGVQTQYF. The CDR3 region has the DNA TGTGCCAGCAGTTTGGGGGTACAGACCCAGTACTTC.

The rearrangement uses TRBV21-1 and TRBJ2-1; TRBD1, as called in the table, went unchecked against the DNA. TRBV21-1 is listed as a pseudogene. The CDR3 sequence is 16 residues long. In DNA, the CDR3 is TGTGCCAGCAGCAAAGAGGGGGACAGGGTGGACAATGAGCAGTTCTTC. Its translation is CASSKEGDRVDNEQFF.